This TCR beta chain was identified in a study of control samples from healthy donors and cancer patients. Clones were sequenced by immunoSEQ multiplex PCR, and TCRdb holds only the in-frame ones, with some missing. The sample records 150,000 to 200,000 clones, around 89% being singletons. This TCR was recovered from a woman in her fifties or sixties in good health. The sample was blood.

The CDR3 DNA is TGTGCCTGGACCCGGGGAAACTATGGCTACACCTTC. The encoded protein is CAWTRGNYGYTF. The V call is TRBV30, the J call TRBJ1-2; D is undetermined. This CDR3 is 12 amino acids long. Germline V gene data show CDR1 as GTSNPN and CDR2 as SVGIG (reference sequence). V was trimmed by 4 bases and J by 2 bases, leaving 8 bases between them.